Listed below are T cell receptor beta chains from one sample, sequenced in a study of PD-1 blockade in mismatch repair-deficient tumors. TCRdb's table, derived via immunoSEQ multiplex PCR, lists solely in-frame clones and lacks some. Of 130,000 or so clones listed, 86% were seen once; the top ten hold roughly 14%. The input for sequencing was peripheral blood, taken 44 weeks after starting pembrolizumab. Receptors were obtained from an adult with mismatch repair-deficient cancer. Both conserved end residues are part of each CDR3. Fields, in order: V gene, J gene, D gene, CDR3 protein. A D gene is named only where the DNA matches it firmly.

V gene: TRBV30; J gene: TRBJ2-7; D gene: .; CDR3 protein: CAWSVEGLYEQYF
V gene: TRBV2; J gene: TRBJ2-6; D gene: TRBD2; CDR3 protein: CASRAGLAGGNSGANVLTF
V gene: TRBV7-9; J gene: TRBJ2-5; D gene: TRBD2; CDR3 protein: CASSRHGLAGASETQYF
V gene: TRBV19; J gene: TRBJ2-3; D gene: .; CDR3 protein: CASSYGGGDTQYF
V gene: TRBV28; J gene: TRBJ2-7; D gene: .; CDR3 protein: CASSLTTGAYEQYF
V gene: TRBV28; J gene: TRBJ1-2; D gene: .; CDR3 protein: CASRTGEGMAMYGYTF
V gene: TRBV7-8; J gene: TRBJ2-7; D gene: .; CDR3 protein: CASSLSVYEQYF
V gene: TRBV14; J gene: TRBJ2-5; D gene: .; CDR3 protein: CASSQASLGTQYF
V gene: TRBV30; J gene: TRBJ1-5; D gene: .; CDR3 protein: CAWSPSPAAKVKGQPQHF
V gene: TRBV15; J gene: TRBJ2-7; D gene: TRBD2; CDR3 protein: CATSRDLVAGGYSSYEQYF
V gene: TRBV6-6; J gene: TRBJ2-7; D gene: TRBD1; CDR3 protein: CASSPDRGFYEQYF
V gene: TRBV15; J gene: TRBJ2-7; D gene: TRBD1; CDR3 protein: CATSARTGDEQYF
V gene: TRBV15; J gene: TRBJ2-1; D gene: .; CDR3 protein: CATSSNSGSHNEQFF
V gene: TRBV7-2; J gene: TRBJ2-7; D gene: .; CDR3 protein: CASSFRIGDGYEQYF
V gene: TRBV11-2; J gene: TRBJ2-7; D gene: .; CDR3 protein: CASSKARPHYEQYF
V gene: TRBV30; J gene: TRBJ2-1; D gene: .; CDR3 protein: CAWVGQGSYNEQFF
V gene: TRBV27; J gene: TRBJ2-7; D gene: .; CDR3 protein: CASSPRGKLREQYF
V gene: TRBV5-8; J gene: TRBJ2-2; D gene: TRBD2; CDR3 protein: CASSSPLGGYDTGELFF
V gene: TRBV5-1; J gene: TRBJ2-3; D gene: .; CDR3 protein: CASAGGMGDTQYF
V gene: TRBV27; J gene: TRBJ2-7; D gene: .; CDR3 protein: CASSTAPSGVDEQYF
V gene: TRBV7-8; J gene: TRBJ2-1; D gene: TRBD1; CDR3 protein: CASSPGDRGLGNEQFF
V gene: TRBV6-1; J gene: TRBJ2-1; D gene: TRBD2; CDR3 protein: CASSAFSGSSYNEQFF
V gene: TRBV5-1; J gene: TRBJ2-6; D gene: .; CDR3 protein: CASSLGSSSGANVLTF
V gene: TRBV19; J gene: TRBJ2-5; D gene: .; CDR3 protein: CASQPGQNDQETQYF
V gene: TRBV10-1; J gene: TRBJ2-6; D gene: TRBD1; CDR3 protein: CASSAGQGSFGANVLTF
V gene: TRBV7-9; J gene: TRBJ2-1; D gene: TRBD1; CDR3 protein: CASSRSLGDRGSYEQFF
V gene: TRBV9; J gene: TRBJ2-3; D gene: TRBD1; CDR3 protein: CASSARQGRDTDTQYF
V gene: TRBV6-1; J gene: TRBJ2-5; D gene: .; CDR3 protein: CASSDGHQETQYF
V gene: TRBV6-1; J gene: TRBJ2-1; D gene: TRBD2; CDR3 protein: CASSDTRGGHNEQFF
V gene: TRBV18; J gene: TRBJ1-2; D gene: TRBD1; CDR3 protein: CASSPRKGALGYTF
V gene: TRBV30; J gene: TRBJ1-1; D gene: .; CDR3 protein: CAWSGGGTEAFF
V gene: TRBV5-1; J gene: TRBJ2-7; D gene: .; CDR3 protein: CASRISGEQYF
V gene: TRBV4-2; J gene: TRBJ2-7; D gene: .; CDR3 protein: CASSQEDIGSYEQYF
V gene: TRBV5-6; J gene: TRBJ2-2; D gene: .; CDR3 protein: CASSQIQGNTGELFF
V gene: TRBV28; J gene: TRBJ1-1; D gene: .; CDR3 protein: CASSIRAEAFF
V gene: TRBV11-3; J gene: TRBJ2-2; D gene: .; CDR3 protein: CASSLRQFLHTGELFF
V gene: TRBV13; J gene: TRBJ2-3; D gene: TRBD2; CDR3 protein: CASSSGLAGPTDTQYF
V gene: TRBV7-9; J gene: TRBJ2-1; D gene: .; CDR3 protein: CASSPARGPSSYNEQFF
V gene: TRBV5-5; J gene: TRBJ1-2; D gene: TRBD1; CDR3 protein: CASSPGQGENYGYTF